The 15 T cell receptor beta chains listed next were all sequenced from one sample in a study of CD8+ T cells in alopecia areata. Stated treatment: oral pan-JAK inhibitor, 5-10 mg twice daily. cDNA serving as the sequencing template came from extracted, reverse transcribed RNA. Here immunoSEQ multiplex PCR was the method, and the copy in TCRdb shows in-frame clones only, minus some. Here the sample spans 110,000 or so clones, 50% to 65% being singletons. The source material was CD4+ T cells sorted from blood, sampled at week 24, from a patient treated with tofacitinib. The receptors here all came from a human donor with alopecia areata.

The count of this clone is one. Distinct nucleotide sequences in the sample also encode this CDR3. The chain carries TRBV6-5 and TRBJ1-2; D remains ambiguous. There are 13 residues in the CDR3. V lost 2 bases and J 2 bases, leaving 6 bases between the germline ends. Germline values: CDR1 MNHEY, CDR2 SVGAGI. The CDR3 bases are TGTGCCAGCAGTTACGACGGAAACTATGGCTACACCTTC. Residues: CASSYDGNYGYTF.

The chain joins TRBV30 to TRBJ1-3; D is unresolved. V lost 3 bases to trimming and J lost 8 bases, with 14 bases between them. In germline, CDR1 is GTSNPN, CDR2 SVGIG (reference sequence). CDR3 length equals 13 residues. The CDR3 protein is CAWRSIGQDTIYF. Here the CDR3 DNA reads TGTGCCTGGAGATCGATAGGTCAGGACACCATATATTTT. Full variable domain (missing parts from reference TRBV30 and TRBJ1-3): SQTIHQWPATLVQPVGSPLSLECTVEGTSNPNLYWYRQAAGRGLQLLFYSVGIGQISSEVPQNLSASRPQDRQFILSSKKLLLSDSGFYLCAWRSIGQDTIYFGEGSWLTVV.

This clone was seen a few times. This chain uses TRBV30 with TRBJ2-3; TRBD2 might be the D (6 bases). The germline V gene has CDR1 GTSNPN and CDR2 SVGIG (reference sequence). Trimming took 0 bases from V and 0 from J, leaving 10 bases between them. The CDR3 runs to 15 residues. The CDR3 reads CAWSVAGTSTDTQYF. The CDR3 coding sequence is TGTGCCTGGAGTGTAGCAGGGACTAGCACAGATACGCAGTATTTT.

The chain employs TRBV19 and TRBJ2-7; D gene uncertain. CDR3 length: 14 amino acids. V lost 1 base, J lost 1 base, and 8 bases lay in between. The germline CDR1 and CDR2 sequences are LNHDA and SQIVND (reference sequence). In nucleotides, the CDR3 is TGTGCCAGTAGTATAGGGGCCCCTTCCTACGAGCAGTACTTC. It is translated as CASSIGAPSYEQYF.

The sample holds a few counts of this clone. CDR3 DNA sequence: TGTGCCAGCTCTCCGGGTGGCGGGGCTACCTACGAGCAGTACTTC. This gives the protein CASSPGGGATYEQYF. The chain couples TRBV18 to TRBJ2-7; weak D call: TRBD2 (6 bases). This CDR3 region has 15 residues. Germline lookup yields CDR1 KGHSH and CDR2 LQKENI. V was trimmed by 6 bases and J by 2 bases, leaving 17 bases between them.

The gene calls are TRBV20-1 and TRBJ2-7, with a tentative D call TRBD2 (5 bases). The length of the CDR3 is 11 residues. With 5 bases removed from V and 7 bases from J, the gap between germline ends came to 12 bases. Germline V lookup: CDR1 DFQATT, CDR2 SNEGSKA (reference sequence). CDR3: CSAAEGREQYF. CDR3 DNA sequence: TGCAGTGCTGCAGAGGGCCGAGAGCAGTACTTC.

This chain connects TRBV29-1 to TRBJ1-2; D uncertain. The V end was cut by 8 bases, the J end by 8 bases, with 15 bases between. CDR3 length equals 11 residues. The germline CDR1 and CDR2 sequences are SQVTM and ANQGSEA. The CDR3 is CSPEDRQGYTF. The CDR3 nucleotides read TGCAGCCCCGAGGATCGGCAGGGCTACACCTTC.

The rearrangement joins TRBV29-1 to TRBJ2-1; 7 bases are a match to TRBD1. Losses at the gene ends were 7 bases for V and 7 bases for J; bases not matched to a gene: 4. This CDR3 comprises 11 residues. The germline V gene has CDR1 SQVTM and CDR2 ANQGSEA. The CDR3 sequence is CSASDRNEQFF. CDR3 coding DNA: TGCAGCGCCTCGGACAGGAATGAGCAGTTCTTC.

V and J are TRBV7-8 and TRBJ1-5; D gene ambiguous. CDR1 is SGHVS, CDR2 FQNEAQ, per germline. Trimming stripped 5 bases from V and 0 bases from J, with 11 bases between. The CDR3 is made up of 15 amino acids. CDR3 residues: CASSPSRVSNQPQHF. The CDR3 bases are TGTGCCAGCAGCCCGAGTAGGGTTAGCAATCAGCCCCAGCATTTT.

This clone was counted only a few times. The chain links TRBV5-1 to TRBJ2-3; D tentatively fits TRBD1 or TRBD2 (5 bases each). The ends were cut back, 2 bases at V and 6 bases at J, with 10 bases in the middle. Germline assignment: CDR1 SGHRS and CDR2 YFSETQ. The CDR3 covers 13 residues. This CDR3 reads CASSFPGDDTQYF. CDR3 coding DNA: TGCGCCAGCAGCTTTCCTGGGGACGATACGCAGTATTTT.

The chain employs TRBV7-8 and TRBJ2-7; 10 nucleotides line up with TRBD1. The CDR3 has 15 residues. Germline assignment: CDR1 SGHVS and CDR2 FQNEAQ. V lost 0 bases and J lost 6; bases outside the gene matches: 5. This CDR3 reads CASSLAGQGPREQYF. CDR3 nucleotide sequence: TGTGCCAGCAGCTTAGCGGGACAGGGGCCTCGCGAGCAGTACTTC.

This clone was observed a handful of times. The V gene is TRBV2, the J gene TRBJ2-2; 10 bases match TRBD1. CDR3 size: 16 residues. With 8 bases clipped from V and 4 bases from J, the junction kept 10 bases outside the gene matches. Germline V CDR1 and CDR2: SNHLY, FYNNEI. In nucleotides, the CDR3 is TGTGCCAGCTGGGGGCCGGGACAGGGGTCCACCGGGGAGCTGTTTTTT. Translating gives CASWGPGQGSTGELFF.

This clone showed up just a few times. V gene TRBV25-1 combines with J gene TRBJ1-6; D is possibly TRBD1 (6 bases). The CDR3 totals 16 residues. V was pared by 4 bases and J by 0 bases, with 10 bases between. Germline CDR1 and CDR2: MGHDK and SYGVNS. CDR3 DNA: TGTGCCAGCAGTGCACAGGGAAGCTCCTATAATTCACCCCTCCACTTT. Encoded protein: CASSAQGSSYNSPLHF. The full variable domain, rest sourced from reference TRBV25-1 and TRBJ1-6, is EADIYQTPRYLVIGTGKKITLECSQTMGHDKMYWYQQDPGMELHLIHYSYGVNSTEKGDLSSESTVSRIRTEHFPLTLESARPSHTSQYLCASSAQGSSYNSPLHFGNGTRLTVT.

This chain links TRBV5-6 with TRBJ2-1, with D uncertain. There are 13 residues in the CDR3. V was trimmed by 4 bases and J by 9 bases, leaving 14 bases between them. Germline CDR1 and CDR2: SGHDT and YYEEEE. CDR3 amino acids: CASSGPRLSEQFF. As DNA, the CDR3 is TGTGCCAGCAGCGGACCCCGGTTGTCTGAGCAGTTCTTC.

This rearrangement joins TRBV11-2 to TRBJ2-7; D is unresolved. V was cut by 2 bases and J by 4 bases, with 9 bases left in between. Germline values: CDR1 SGHAT, CDR2 FQNNGV. The CDR3 covers 13 residues. The CDR3 spells CASSLLQVYEQYF. In DNA, the CDR3 is TGTGCCAGCAGCTTACTTCAGGTGTACGAGCAGTACTTC.